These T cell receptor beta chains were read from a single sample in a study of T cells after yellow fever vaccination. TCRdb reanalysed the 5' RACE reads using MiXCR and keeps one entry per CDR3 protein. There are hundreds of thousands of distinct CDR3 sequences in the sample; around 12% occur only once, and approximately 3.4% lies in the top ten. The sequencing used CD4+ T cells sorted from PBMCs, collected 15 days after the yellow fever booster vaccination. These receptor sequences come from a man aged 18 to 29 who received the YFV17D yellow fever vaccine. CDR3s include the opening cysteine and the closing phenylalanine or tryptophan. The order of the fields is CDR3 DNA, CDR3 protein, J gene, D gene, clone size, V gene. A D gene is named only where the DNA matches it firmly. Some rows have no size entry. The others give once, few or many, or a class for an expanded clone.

DNA: TGTGCTCTTGGGGGGTCTGGTGGAAACACCATATATTTT; CDR3: CALGGSGGNTIYF; J: TRBJ1-3; D: NA; size: few; V: TRBV10-3
DNA: TGCAGTGCTAGAACTTCGGGCTCCGGGAACATTCAGTACTTC; CDR3: CSARTSGSGNIQYF; J: TRBJ2-4; D: NA; size: NA; V: TRBV20-1
DNA: TGCAGCGTTGAAGAGGGGAGGGTCTACACCTTC; CDR3: CSVEEGRVYTF; J: TRBJ1-2; D: NA; size: NA; V: TRBV29-1
DNA: TGCAGTGCTGAACTAGCGGGGGGTTGGAACATTCAGTACTTC; CDR3: CSAELAGGWNIQYF; J: TRBJ2-4; D: TRBD2; size: NA; V: TRBV20-1
DNA: TGTGCCAGCAGCTTAAATGGCCGGGAGCTGTTTTTT; CDR3: CASSLNGRELFF; J: TRBJ2-2; D: NA; size: few; V: TRBV11-2
DNA: TGCGCCAGCAGCCAAGAATGGGGGGCAGATACGCAGTATTTT; CDR3: CASSQEWGADTQYF; J: TRBJ2-3; D: NA; size: NA; V: TRBV4-3
DNA: TGCGCCAGCAGCTTGGTTGGTTTCCAGACCCAGTACTTC; CDR3: CASSLVGFQTQYF; J: TRBJ2-5; D: NA; size: NA; V: TRBV5-1
DNA: TGTGCCAGCAGCAACAACCTGAACACTGAAGCTTTCTTT; CDR3: CASSNNLNTEAFF; J: TRBJ1-1; D: NA; size: few; V: TRBV7-3
DNA: TGTGCCAGCAGCTCCTGGGGGGGAGATGAGACCCAGTACTTC; CDR3: CASSSWGGDETQYF; J: TRBJ2-5; D: TRBD2; size: NA; V: TRBV7-3
DNA: TGTGCCAGCAGCCCCTTATATGGGACATTGCCCTACGAGCAGTACTTC; CDR3: CASSPLYGTLPYEQYF; J: TRBJ2-7; D: NA; size: NA; V: TRBV7-9
DNA: TGTGCCACCTCGGACAGGGCGAACACCGGGGAGCTGTTTTTT; CDR3: CATSDRANTGELFF; J: TRBJ2-2; D: TRBD1; size: NA; V: TRBV24-1
DNA: TGTGCCACCAGTGAGGGGGGGACAGGGAAGGAGACCCAGTACTTC; CDR3: CATSEGGTGKETQYF; J: TRBJ2-5; D: TRBD1; size: NA; V: TRBV24-1
DNA: TGTGCCAGCAGCTTTTTATCCGGGACAGGAAATGAGCAGTTCTTC; CDR3: CASSFLSGTGNEQFF; J: TRBJ2-1; D: TRBD1; size: NA; V: TRBV7-2
DNA: TGTGCCAGCAGCCAAAGGTGGGGCCCCTCGGATACGCAGTATTTT; CDR3: CASSQRWGPSDTQYF; J: TRBJ2-3; D: NA; size: few; V: TRBV3-1
DNA: TGTGCCAGTAGTATTGGGCCAGCTAACTATGGCTACACCTTC; CDR3: CASSIGPANYGYTF; J: TRBJ1-2; D: NA; size: NA; V: TRBV19
DNA: TGTGCCAGCAGCCAAGACTCGGGCCGGAGTGTCACCATATATTTT; CDR3: CASSQDSGRSVTIYF; J: TRBJ1-3; D: NA; size: NA; V: TRBV4-2
DNA: TGTGCCAGCTCACAGGCAGGCGACGATTCACCCCTCCACTTT; CDR3: CASSQAGDDSPLHF; J: TRBJ1-6; D: NA; size: NA; V: TRBV18
DNA: TGTGCCAGCAGCGTAGGACAGGGGCTCGATCAGCCCCAGCATTTT; CDR3: CASSVGQGLDQPQHF; J: TRBJ1-5; D: TRBD1; size: NA; V: TRBV5-4
DNA: TGCGCCAGCAGCTTGCGGCTAGCGGGGGGAGAGACCCAGTACTTC; CDR3: CASSLRLAGGETQYF; J: TRBJ2-5; D: TRBD2; size: many; V: TRBV5-1
DNA: TGCGCCAGCAGCCAAGAGGTTAACGCGGCGAACACCGGGGAGCTGTTTTTT; CDR3: CASSQEVNAANTGELFF; J: TRBJ2-2; D: NA; size: many; V: TRBV4-3
DNA: TGTGCCAGCAGTTCTAGCGGGGGGCTTCGCTCCTACAATGAGCAGTTCTTC; CDR3: CASSSSGGLRSYNEQFF; J: TRBJ2-1; D: TRBD2; size: NA; V: TRBV12-3/TRBV12-4
DNA: TGCAGCGTTGTTGGCGGGGCGACAGATACGCAGTATTTT; CDR3: CSVVGGATDTQYF; J: TRBJ2-3; D: NA; size: many; V: TRBV29-1
DNA: TGCAGCGGTGGGGGGGGCGAGGGCGCTAACTATGGCTACACCTTC; CDR3: CSGGGGEGANYGYTF; J: TRBJ1-2; D: NA; size: few; V: TRBV29-1
DNA: TGTGCCAGCAGAAAGACAGGGAACTATGGCTACACCTTC; CDR3: CASRKTGNYGYTF; J: TRBJ1-2; D: TRBD1; size: NA; V: TRBV11-2